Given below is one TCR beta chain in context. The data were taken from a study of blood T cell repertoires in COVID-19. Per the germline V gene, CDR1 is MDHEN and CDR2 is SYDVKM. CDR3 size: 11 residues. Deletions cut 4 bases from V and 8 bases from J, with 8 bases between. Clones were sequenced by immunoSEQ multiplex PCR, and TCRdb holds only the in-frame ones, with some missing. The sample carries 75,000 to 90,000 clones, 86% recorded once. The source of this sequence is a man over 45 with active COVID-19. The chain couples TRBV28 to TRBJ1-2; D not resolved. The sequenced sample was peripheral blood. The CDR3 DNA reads TGTGCCAGCAGTTCGAGGAGCGGCTACACCTTC. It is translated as CASSSRSGYTF.